Sequencing of this TCR beta chain was carried out in a study of CD8 T cells in Susac syndrome. Germline-derived CDR1 and CDR2 are MGHRA and YSYEKL. The CDR3 extends over 13 amino acids. Trimming left V 3 bases short and J 10 bases short, with 15 bases between. The authors reverse transcribed roughly 0.5 to 1 ug RNA with random hexamers. TCRdb independently ran MiXCR on the immunoSEQ multiplex PCR reads; one entry per CDR3 protein. Of about 280,000 distinct CDR3 sequences listed, roughly 81% were seen once; the top ten hold about 0.11%. Both CD4+ and CD8+ T cells were negatively isolated, and TEMRA cells underwent FACS enrichment.

The TCR sequence derives from a human donor with multiple sclerosis. The source material was CD8+ T cells from PBMCs. The chain uses TRBV4-1 and TRBJ1-1, with D possibly TRBD1 on 6 matching bases. The CDR3 loop is CASSQAPGTSAFF. In nucleotides, the CDR3 is TGCGCCAGCAGCCAGGCCCCCGGGACATCAGCTTTCTTT.